The source of this T cell receptor (beta chain) is a study of PD-1 blockade in classical Hodgkin lymphoma. General observations from the study: Relative to healthy donors, newly diagnosed patients reportedly had lower baseline TCR diversity, which was reported as lower still in relapsed/refractory patients.

In the case of this clone: The antigen is unknown.

Time point in this sample: cycle 4 day 1 (C4D1), after 6 weeks of nivolumab. Every single patient, without exception, relapsed after autologous stem cell transplantation, and brentuximab vedotin exposure varied. This CDR3 has 16 amino acids. CDR1 and CDR2 (germline): SGHVS, FQNEAQ. V lost 3 bases and J 4 bases, leaving 19 bases between the germline ends. The repertoire was sequenced with immunoSEQ multiplex PCR; TCRdb's copy has only in-frame clones and lacks some. Among 25,000 to 30,000 clones, over 70% were seen once, and the ten largest hold approximately 18%. The source of this sequence is a human donor with classical Hodgkin lymphoma. The input for sequencing was peripheral blood mononuclear cells (PBMCs), taken before the fourth cycle of nivolumab. This chain links TRBV7-8 with TRBJ2-7, with D hard to call. The CDR3 sequence: CASSFLVPAEAYEQYF. Here the CDR3 DNA reads TGTGCCAGCAGCTTCCTAGTCCCGGCAGAGGCTTACGAGCAGTACTTC.